Below are 5 T cell receptor beta chains sequenced from a single sample in a study of regulatory T cells in long-lasting Graves disease. Documented time point: persistent/refractory GD, antithyroid drugs over 5 years with positive TRAb. From PBMCs, RNA was extracted and then used to make the TCR library. CDR3 regions were amplified by Arm-PCR using iRepertoire HTBI primers to build TCR beta libraries. TCRdb processed the multiplex PCR reads anew with MiXCR; each CDR3 protein has one entry. The sample includes roughly 490,000 distinct CDR3 sequences, approximately 22% of them seen just once. The specimen comprised peripheral blood mononuclear cells (PBMCs), sampled when the disease was refractory, from a patient treated with antithyroid drugs. Receptors originate from a female donor with Graves disease.

With regard to this clonotype: A read error may account for a junction end that differs from germline. The rearrangement joins TRBV19 to TRBJ2-2; unclear D gene. Germline V gene data show CDR1 as LNHDA and CDR2 as SQIVND (reference sequence). The CDR3 spans 15 residues. This CDR3 reads CVSSSTVGSTGELFF. The CDR3 nucleotides read TGTGTCAGTAGTAGTACAGTCGGAAGCACCGGGGAGCTGTTTTTT.

This clonotype was recorded at least ten times. This chain joins TRBV28 and TRBJ2-7; 9 bases map to TRBD2. Trimming at V came to 7 bases and at J to 1 base, leaving 5 bases not matched to a gene. This CDR3 is built from 14 residues. The V gene's germline CDR1 is MDHEN and CDR2 SYDVKM. The CDR3 protein is CASNMAGGSYEQYF. CDR3 coding DNA: TGTGCCAGCAACATGGCGGGAGGGTCCTACGAGCAGTACTTC. Supplemented by reference TRBV28 and TRBJ2-7, the full variable domain reads DVKVTQSSRYLVKRTGEKVFLECVQDMDHENMFWYRQDPGLGLRLIYFSYDVKMKEKGDIPEGYSVSREKKERFSLILESASTNQTSMYLCASNMAGGSYEQYFGPGTRLTVT.

This clonotype turned up a few times. This sequence joins TRBV13 and TRBJ1-6, with D uncertain. Germline lookup yields CDR1 PRHDT and CDR2 FYEKMQ (reference sequence). This CDR3 has 14 amino acids. The V gene lost 3 bases and the J gene lost 3 bases, with 6 bases spanning the gap. CDR3 in amino acids: CASSFGVYNSPLHF. CDR3 DNA sequence: TGTGCCAGCAGCTTTGGGGTCTATAATTCACCCCTCCACTTT.

This clonotype was detected many times. The chain recombines TRBV28 with TRBJ1-4; 8 nucleotides match TRBD1. V shed 4 bases and J 8 bases; nucleotides not matched to a gene: 9. Germline CDR1 reads MDHEN; CDR2 reads SYDVKM. The CDR3 covers 15 residues. This chain's CDR3 is CASSSQGAGGEKLFF. The DNA of the CDR3 is TGTGCCAGCAGTTCCCAGGGGGCGGGTGGGGAAAAACTGTTTTTT.

This chain joins TRBV29-1 and TRBJ1-3; D may be TRBD1 (5 bases). Trimming shortened V by 6 bases and J by 8 bases, and 11 bases separated the two germline ends. Germline CDR1 is SQVTM and CDR2 is ANQGSEA. CDR3 size: 11 residues. The CDR3 protein is CSVGDPDTIYF. The CDR3 nucleotides read TGCAGCGTGGGGGACCCTGACACCATATATTTT.